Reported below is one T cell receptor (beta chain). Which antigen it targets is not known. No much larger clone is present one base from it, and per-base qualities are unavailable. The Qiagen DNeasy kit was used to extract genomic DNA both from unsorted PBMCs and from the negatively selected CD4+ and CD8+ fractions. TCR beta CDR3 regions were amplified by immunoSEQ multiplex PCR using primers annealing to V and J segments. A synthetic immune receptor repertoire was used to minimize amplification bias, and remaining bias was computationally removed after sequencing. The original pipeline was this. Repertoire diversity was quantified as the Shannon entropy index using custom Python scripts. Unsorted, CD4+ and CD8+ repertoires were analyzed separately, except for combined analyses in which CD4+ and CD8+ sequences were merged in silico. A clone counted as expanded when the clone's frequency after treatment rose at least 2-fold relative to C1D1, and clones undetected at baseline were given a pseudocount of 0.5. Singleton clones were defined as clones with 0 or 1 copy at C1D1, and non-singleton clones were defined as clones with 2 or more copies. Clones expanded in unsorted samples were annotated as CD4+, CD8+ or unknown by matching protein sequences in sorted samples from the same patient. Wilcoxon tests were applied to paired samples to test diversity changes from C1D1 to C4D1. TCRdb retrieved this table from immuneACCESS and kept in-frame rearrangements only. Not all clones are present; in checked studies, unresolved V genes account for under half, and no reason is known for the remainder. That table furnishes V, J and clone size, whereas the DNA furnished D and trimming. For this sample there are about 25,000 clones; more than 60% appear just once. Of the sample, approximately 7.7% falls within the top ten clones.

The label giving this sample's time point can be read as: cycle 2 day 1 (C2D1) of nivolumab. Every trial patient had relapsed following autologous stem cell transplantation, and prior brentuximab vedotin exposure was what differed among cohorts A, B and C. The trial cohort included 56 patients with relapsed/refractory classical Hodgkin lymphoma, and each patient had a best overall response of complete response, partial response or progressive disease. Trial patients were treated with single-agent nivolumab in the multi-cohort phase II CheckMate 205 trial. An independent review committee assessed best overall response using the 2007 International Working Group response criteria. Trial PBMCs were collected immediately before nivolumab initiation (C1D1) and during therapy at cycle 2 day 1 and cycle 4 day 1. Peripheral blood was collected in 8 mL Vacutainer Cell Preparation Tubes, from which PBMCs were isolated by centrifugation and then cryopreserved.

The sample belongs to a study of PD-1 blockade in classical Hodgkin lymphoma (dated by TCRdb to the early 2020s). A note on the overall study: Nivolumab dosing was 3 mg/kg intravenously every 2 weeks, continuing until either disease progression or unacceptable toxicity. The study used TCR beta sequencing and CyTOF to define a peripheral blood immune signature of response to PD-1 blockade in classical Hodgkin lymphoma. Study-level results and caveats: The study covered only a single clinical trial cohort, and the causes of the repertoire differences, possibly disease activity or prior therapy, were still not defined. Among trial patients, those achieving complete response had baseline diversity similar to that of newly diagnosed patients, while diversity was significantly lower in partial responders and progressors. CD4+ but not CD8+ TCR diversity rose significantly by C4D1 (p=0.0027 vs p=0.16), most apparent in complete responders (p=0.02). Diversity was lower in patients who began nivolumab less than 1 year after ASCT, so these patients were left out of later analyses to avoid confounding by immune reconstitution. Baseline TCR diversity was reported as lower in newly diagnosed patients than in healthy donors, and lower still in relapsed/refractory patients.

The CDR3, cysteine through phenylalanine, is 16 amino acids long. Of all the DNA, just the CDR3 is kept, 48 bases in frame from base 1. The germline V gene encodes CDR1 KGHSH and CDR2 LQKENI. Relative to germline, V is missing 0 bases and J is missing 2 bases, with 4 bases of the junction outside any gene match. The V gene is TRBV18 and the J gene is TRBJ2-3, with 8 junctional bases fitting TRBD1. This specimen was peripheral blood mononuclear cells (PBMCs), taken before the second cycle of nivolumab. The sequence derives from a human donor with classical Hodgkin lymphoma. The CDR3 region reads CASSPPGQGVTDTQYF. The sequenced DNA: TGTGCCAGCTCACCACCAGGACAGGGAGTCACAGATACGCAGTATTTT.